Below, 11 T cell receptor beta chains from the same sample are listed, as sequenced in a study of T cell responses to AZD1222 COVID-19 vaccine. Generated by immunoSEQ multiplex PCR, the TCRdb table keeps only in-frame clones and is missing some. Among about 140,000 clones listed, 90% to 95% were seen once. The sequenced sample was peripheral blood, obtained after recovery from COVID-19. The receptors were sampled from an adult who had recovered from COVID-19.

The CDR3 region has the DNA TGTGCCAGCAGCTTGCCCCTGGGGGTGCCCTACGAGCAGTACTTC. Translated, it gives CASSLPLGVPYEQYF. The chain employs TRBV11-2 and TRBJ2-7; the D gene could be TRBD1 or TRBD2 (5 bases each). V shed 3 bases and J shed 2 bases, with 14 bases lying between them. The germline gives CDR1 SGHAT, CDR2 FQNNGV. The CDR3 totals 15 residues. The variable domain in full, completed from reference TRBV11-2 and TRBJ2-7, reads EAGVAQSPRYKIIEKRQSVAFWCNPISGHATLYWYQQILGQGPKLLIQFQNNGVVDDSQLPKDRFSAERLKGVDSTLKIQPAKLEDSAVYLCASSLPLGVPYEQYFGPGTRLTVT.

The J gene is TRBJ1-1, the V gene TRBV12-5; D gene unclear. Deletions cut 2 bases from V and 3 bases from J, with 4 bases between. CDR3 length: 12 amino acids. Germline loops: CDR1 LGHNT, CDR2 FRNRAP. The CDR3 spells CASGLPDTEAFF. CDR3 in DNA: TGTGCTAGTGGTTTGCCTGACACTGAAGCTTTCTTT.

The chain is built from TRBV6-5 and TRBJ1-4; weak D call: TRBD1 (5 bases). Germline V gene lookup returns CDR1 MNHEY and CDR2 SVGAGI. The CDR3 sequence is 15 residues long. The V end was cut by 2 bases, the J end by 7 bases, with 14 bases between. The CDR3 DNA follows: TGTGCCAGCAGTTACGGGAGGGGTCGAAGTGAAAAACTGTTTTTT. This translates into CASSYGRGRSEKLFF.

The rearrangement uses TRBV27 and TRBJ1-2, with 7 bases fitting TRBD1. Germline V gene data show CDR1 as MNHEY and CDR2 as SMNVEV (reference sequence). J was trimmed by 0 bases and V by 0 bases; bases with no gene match: 1. This CDR3 contains 15 residues. This CDR3 reads CASSLSQGANYGYTF. CDR3 in DNA: TGTGCCAGCAGTTTATCCCAGGGGGCTAACTATGGCTACACCTTC.

CDR3 DNA sequence: TGTGCCATCAGTGAGCCCGGGAACGACGCCTATGGCTACACCTTC. Translation: CAISEPGNDAYGYTF. J is TRBJ1-2 and V is TRBV10-3, with D uncertain. V lost 2 bases and J lost 4, with 14 bases in between. The CDR3 runs to 15 residues. Germline loops: CDR1 ENHRY, CDR2 SYGVKD.

This chain joins TRBV19 and TRBJ2-2; D gene ambiguous. Germline V gene sequence: CDR1 LNHDA, CDR2 SQIVND (reference sequence). V lost 3 bases and J 1 base, leaving 9 bases between the germline ends. CDR3 length equals 15 residues. CDR3 amino acids: CASSMAVMNTGELFF. CDR3 DNA sequence: TGTGCCAGTAGTATGGCGGTTATGAACACCGGGGAGCTGTTTTTT.

This clone was detected only once. V and J are TRBV2 and TRBJ2-1; D remains unclear. The germline V gene encodes CDR1 SNHLY and CDR2 FYNNEI. The CDR3 totals 13 residues. The ends were cut back, 8 bases at V and 0 bases at J, with 8 bases in the middle. The CDR3 nucleotides read TGTGCCAGCGGGGAAACCTCCTACAATGAGCAGTTCTTC. Residues: CASGETSYNEQFF.

The chain is built from TRBV7-9 and TRBJ1-2; maybe TRBD1 (6 bases). Germline V gene sequence: CDR1 SEHNR, CDR2 FQNEAQ (reference sequence). V lost 6 bases to trimming and J lost 3 bases, with 23 bases between them. This CDR3 has 17 residues. Here the CDR3 reads CASSLEGSRGPYYGYTF. Here the CDR3 DNA reads TGTGCCAGCAGTTTGGAGGGTTCCAGGGGACCCTACTATGGCTACACCTTC.

This clone was found once. This chain links TRBV4-1 with TRBJ2-7, with 12 positions matching TRBD2. The germline gives CDR1 MGHRA, CDR2 YSYEKL. V lost 3 bases, J lost 0 bases, and 3 bases stayed unmatched. The length of the CDR3 is 16 residues. The CDR3 is CASSQTSGSSSYEQYF. The CDR3 nucleotides read TGCGCCAGCAGCCAGACTAGCGGGAGTAGCTCCTACGAGCAGTACTTC.

The chain has TRBV5-4 and TRBJ2-2; perhaps TRBD1 as D (6 bases). CDR1 is SGHNT and CDR2 is YYREEE in the germline V gene (reference sequence). The CDR3 loop spans 13 amino acids. Between the trimmed V and J ends, which lost 2 bases and 8 bases, there was a span of 10 bases. CDR3 sequence: CASSFRGSGELFF. CDR3 in DNA: TGTGCCAGCAGCTTTAGGGGGAGTGGGGAGCTGTTTTTT. The variable domain in full, completed from reference TRBV5-4 and TRBJ2-2, reads ETGVTQSPTHLIKTRGQQVTLRCSSQSGHNTVSWYQQALGQGPQFIFQYYREEENGRGNFPPRFSGLQFPNYSSELNVNALELDDSALYLCASSFRGSGELFFGEGSRLTVL.

The chain is built from TRBV28 and TRBJ2-7; D gene uncertain. The CDR3 covers 14 residues. V gave up 2 bases and J gave up 5 bases, with 13 bases separating them. In germline, CDR1 is MDHEN, CDR2 SYDVKM. The CDR3 reads CASSLGTLKNEQYF. As DNA, the CDR3 is TGTGCCAGCAGTTTAGGCACCCTCAAGAACGAGCAGTACTTC.